This T cell receptor beta chain was sequenced for a study of Tregs in tolerant kidney transplant recipients. This CDR3 has 15 residues. Trimming removed 1 base from V and 3 bases from J, with 14 bases in between. From germline, CDR1 is SGHRS and CDR2 YFSETQ. Measured with immunoSEQ multiplex PCR; TCRdb has only the in-frame clones, and not every one. The sample's table shows roughly 48,000 clones. Regarding this clone: The read ends 3 residues shy of where the CDR3 ends; the end is completed using the germline J gene.

This clonotype was obtained from a human donor who received a combined kidney and bone marrow transplant. Here the sequenced sample was CD4+ T cells from blood, taken before the transplant. The V call is TRBV5-1, the J call TRBJ2-7; D is possibly TRBD1 or TRBD2 (6 bases each). The sequenced CDR3 bases are TGCGCCAGCAGCTTGCTACAGGGAGGTTACTACGAG. Its protein is CASSLLQGGYYE. The full-length CDR3 reads as CASSLLQGGYYEQYF.